This TCR beta chain was captured by sequencing in a study of cytomegalovirus exposure and HLA in healthy donors. Trimming took 3 bases from V and 2 from J, leaving 11 bases between them. This CDR3 contains 14 residues. In germline, CDR1 is LNHDA, CDR2 SQIVND (reference sequence). 13 Jbeta primers and 60 Vbeta primers were used for the PCR. The assay was immunoSEQ multiplex PCR, and TCRdb's table has in-frame clones only and misses some. Of 150,000 to 200,000 clones in the sample, roughly 70% were seen once. Input material: PBMCs. V usage is TRBV19 and J usage is TRBJ2-7, with TRBD2 as a possible D gene (6 bases). The clonotype comes from a male donor in good health and CMV-seronegative. This CDR3 reads CASSISGSAYEQYF. The CDR3 bases are TGTGCCAGTAGTATCAGCGGGTCTGCCTACGAGCAGTACTTC.